This T cell receptor (beta chain) emerged from a study of Ad26.COV2.S vaccination and SARS-CoV-2 variants. Method: immunoSEQ multiplex PCR; TCRdb's copy keeps in-frame clones and lacks some. The table includes fewer than 400,000 clones, roughly 90% detected once. Treatment here: some 19 received Ad26.COV2.S at low or high dose, single or two shots; 5 received placebo; per-sample allocation not given. Collection of the samples took place on day 63 after the first injection of vaccine or placebo. This sequence was found in a person aged 18-60 years who received the Ad26.COV2.S COVID-19 vaccine or a placebo. The input for sequencing was peripheral blood, taken in a trial of Ad26.COV2.S vaccine versus placebo.

The CDR3 nucleotides are TGTGCCAGCAGCTCGACTAGCGGGGGACTTCTACGCACAGATACGCAGTATTTT. Protein product: CASSSTSGGLLRTDTQYF. The J gene is TRBJ2-3, the V gene TRBV7-2, with 12 bases aligning to TRBD2. The germline V gene encodes CDR1 SGHTA and CDR2 FQGNSA. V shed 4 bases, J shed 1 base, and the junction held 9 bases outside the gene matches. The CDR3 has 18 residues.